This TCR beta chain was captured in a study of Ad26.COV2.S vaccination and SARS-CoV-2 variants. Findings and limits, study-wide: Similar non-spike TCR breadth was observed in recipients of vaccine and of placebo. There was reportedly substantial breadth in spike-specific CD8+ and CD4+ T cell responses after vaccination.

Produced via immunoSEQ multiplex PCR; TCRdb's table is partial and in-frame only. The sample includes about 480,000 clones, roughly 87% of them seen just once. Trimming took 3 bases from V and 5 from J; bases not matched to a gene: 8. In germline, CDR1 is DFQATT, CDR2 SNEGSKA (reference sequence). The CDR3 has 14 amino acids. Comments on this clone: Its specificity is not known.

Treatment described: over 15 received Ad26.COV2.S at low or high dose, single or two shots; about 5 received placebo; per-sample allocation not given. Following the first vaccine or placebo injection, samples were taken on day 63. The chain carries TRBV20-1 and TRBJ2-5; 8 bases are a match to TRBD2. This sequence originates from a person between 18 and 65 years old who received the Ad26.COV2.S COVID-19 vaccine or a placebo. The sequenced sample was peripheral blood, obtained in a trial of Ad26.COV2.S vaccine versus placebo. The chain's CDR3 is CSASFGRGYETQYF. For the CDR3, the DNA is TGCAGTGCTAGTTTCGGGAGGGGATACGAGACCCAGTACTTC.